This T cell receptor beta chain derives from a study of T cell responses to AZD1222 COVID-19 vaccine. Study-level information: Researchers grouped second doses given at about 4 or about 12 weeks into one pool. Study-wide findings and caveats: Reports indicate that nearly half of spike-specific TCRs are directed at unmutated variant regions.

The germline V gene has CDR1 MNHEY and CDR2 SVGAGI. Trimming took off 4 bases at V and 3 bases at J, with 7 bases between the two ends. The CDR3 contains 13 residues. TCRdb's copy holds only in-frame clones and misses some; the assay was immunoSEQ multiplex PCR. The sample has 130,000 or so clones, about 93% seen once. As for this clone: Antigen: not known.

Sequences were derived from peripheral blood, sampled on day 0 of AZD1222 vaccination. This sequence was found in an adult in good health. The V call is TRBV6-5, the J call TRBJ1-5; tentatively, D is TRBD1 (5 bases). The CDR3 reads CASSSRDNQPQHF. The CDR3 bases are TGTGCCAGCAGTTCCAGGGACAATCAGCCCCAGCATTTT.